This T cell receptor (beta chain) came from a study of T cell repertoires in cytomegalovirus infection. About the research overall: As its CMV epitopes, the study selected recently identified HLA-C-restricted and well-studied HLA-B-restricted targets. TCR beta signatures that were public indicated CMV infection and matching HLA type.

Study observations and caveats: Clonotypes of TCR beta that were HLA-C-restricted and CMV-specific dominated the ex vivo response. There were carriers of CMV plus the relevant HLA, and cumulative public TCR beta family frequency identified them.

V was cut by 5 bases and J by 7 bases, with 17 bases left in between. The CDR3 has 15 residues. Per the germline V gene, CDR1 is SGHVS and CDR2 is FNYEAQ. This clonotype has more than one count but fewer than ten. Its specificity is unknown. A single record per CDR3 protein comes from TCRdb applying MiXCR to the reads. The table includes about 770,000 distinct CDR3 sequences, 25% to 30% detected once. The chain recombines TRBV7-6 with TRBJ1-4; TRBD1 is a possible D gene (5 bases). The TCR sequence derives from a human donor in good health (CMV status not recorded). Some clones in this sample may be carry-over from other donors' samples. Material: cultured CD8+ T cells from PBMCs, obtained from culture after CMV antigen stimulation. CDR3 nucleotides: TGTGCCAGCAGCGGCCGGTGGGGGGAAGGTGAAAAACTGTTTTTT. It is translated as CASSGRWGEGEKLFF.